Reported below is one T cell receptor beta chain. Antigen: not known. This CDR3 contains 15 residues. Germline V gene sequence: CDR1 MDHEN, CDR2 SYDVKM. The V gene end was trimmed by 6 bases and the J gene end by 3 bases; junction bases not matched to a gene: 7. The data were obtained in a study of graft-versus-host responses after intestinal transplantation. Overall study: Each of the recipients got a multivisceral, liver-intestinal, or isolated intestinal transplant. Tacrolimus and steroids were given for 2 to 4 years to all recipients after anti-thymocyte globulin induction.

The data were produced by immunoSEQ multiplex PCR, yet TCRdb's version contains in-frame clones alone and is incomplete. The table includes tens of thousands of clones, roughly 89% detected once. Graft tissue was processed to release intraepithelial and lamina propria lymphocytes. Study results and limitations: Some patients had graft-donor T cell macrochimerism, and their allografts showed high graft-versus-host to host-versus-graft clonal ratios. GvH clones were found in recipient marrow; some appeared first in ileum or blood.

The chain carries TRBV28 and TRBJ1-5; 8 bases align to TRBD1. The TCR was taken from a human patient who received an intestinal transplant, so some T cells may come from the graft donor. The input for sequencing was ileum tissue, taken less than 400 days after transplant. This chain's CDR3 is CASSSTGGPNQPQHF. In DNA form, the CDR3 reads TGTGCCAGCAGCTCTACAGGGGGACCCAATCAGCCCCAGCATTTT.